This record covers a single TCR beta chain. How the authors handled the data: Using reference gene primer amplification, nucleated cell counts were estimated. Generated by immunoSEQ multiplex PCR, the TCRdb table keeps only in-frame clones and is missing some. V, J and clone size are taken as reported in that table, and D and trimming were inferred from the DNA itself. The sample consists of some 23,000 clones, 75% to 95% of them appearing once. V was cut by 0 bases and J by 3 bases, with 3 bases left in between. Germline CDR1 and CDR2: KGHSH and LQKENI. The CDR3 loop spans 12 amino acids. These data belong to a study of blood T cell repertoires in COVID-19. Looking at the study overall: The United States, Italy and Spain provided the acute and convalescent COVID-19 samples. From T cells, B-cell-depleted T cells, or PBMCs came the material, which was cDNA or gDNA.

This sequence joins TRBV18 and TRBJ2-7; D ambiguous. The sequence came from a human donor in a cohort sampled during active COVID-19. Sequenced input: peripheral blood. CDR3 residues: CASSPPSYEQYF. DNA of the CDR3: TGTGCCAGCTCACCACCCAGCTACGAGCAGTACTTC.